The entry below gives a single T cell receptor (beta chain) sequence along with its context. Its target is not known. The data originate from a study of T cell clonotyping in hematopoietic cell transplantation. General study points: No sorting was done, leaving CD4 and CD8 contributions mixed. Higher Inverse Simpson Index values in graft donor and pretransplant recipient predicted broader posttransplant TCR diversity. At the given depth, recipient repertoires were over 95% de novo clonotypes.

This CDR3 contains 13 residues. Trimming removed 4 bases at V and 1 base at J, with 7 bases between. Germline CDR1 reads MNHNS; CDR2 reads SASEGT. Clones were sequenced by immunoSEQ multiplex PCR, and TCRdb holds only the in-frame ones, with some missing. Among tens of thousands of clones listed, around 94% were seen once. This TCR derives from a woman aged 50 to 60 in good health. Some clones in this sample may be carry-over from other donors' samples. This sequence joins TRBV6-1 and TRBJ1-1; the D is unclear. Sequenced material: peripheral blood mononuclear cells. The CDR3 is CASSGLRNTEAFF. The CDR3 nucleotides are TGTGCCAGCAGTGGACTCAGGAACACTGAAGCTTTCTTT.